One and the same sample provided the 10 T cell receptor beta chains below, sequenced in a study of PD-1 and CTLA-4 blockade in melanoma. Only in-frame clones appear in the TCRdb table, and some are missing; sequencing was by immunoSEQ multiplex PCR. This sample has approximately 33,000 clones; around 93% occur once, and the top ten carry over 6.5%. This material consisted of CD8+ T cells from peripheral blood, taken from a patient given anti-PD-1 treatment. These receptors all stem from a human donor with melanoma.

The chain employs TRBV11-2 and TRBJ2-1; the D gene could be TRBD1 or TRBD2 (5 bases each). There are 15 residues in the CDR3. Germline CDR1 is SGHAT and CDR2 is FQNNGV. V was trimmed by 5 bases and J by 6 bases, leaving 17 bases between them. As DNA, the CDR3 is TGTGCCAGCAGCGGGAAAGGGCAGGGACGCAATGAGCAGTTCTTC. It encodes CASSGKGQGRNEQFF. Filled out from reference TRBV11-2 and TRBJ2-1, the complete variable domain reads EAGVAQSPRYKIIEKRQSVAFWCNPISGHATLYWYQQILGQGPKLLIQFQNNGVVDDSQLPKDRFSAERLKGVDSTLKIQPAKLEDSAVYLCASSGKGQGRNEQFFGPGTRLTVL.

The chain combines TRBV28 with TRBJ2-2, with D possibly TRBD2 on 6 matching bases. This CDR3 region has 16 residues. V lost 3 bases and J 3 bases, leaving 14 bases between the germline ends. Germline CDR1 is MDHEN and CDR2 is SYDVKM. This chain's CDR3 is CASSFYSSEDTGELFF. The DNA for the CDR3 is TGTGCCAGCAGTTTCTATTCTAGCGAGGACACCGGGGAGCTGTTTTTT.

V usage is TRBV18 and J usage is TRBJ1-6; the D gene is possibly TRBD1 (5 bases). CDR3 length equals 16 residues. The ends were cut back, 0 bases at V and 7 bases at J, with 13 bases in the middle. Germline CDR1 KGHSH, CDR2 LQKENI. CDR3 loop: CASSPPSFGANSPLHF. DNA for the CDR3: TGTGCCAGCTCACCACCTTCGTTCGGGGCAAATTCACCCCTCCACTTT.

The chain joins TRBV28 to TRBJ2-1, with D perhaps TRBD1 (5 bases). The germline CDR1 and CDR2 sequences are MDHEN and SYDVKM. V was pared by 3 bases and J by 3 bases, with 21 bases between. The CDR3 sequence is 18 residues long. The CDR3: CASSFPGLGQLNYNEQFF. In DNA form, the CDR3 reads TGTGCCAGCAGTTTTCCCGGGTTGGGGCAGCTGAACTACAATGAGCAGTTCTTC.

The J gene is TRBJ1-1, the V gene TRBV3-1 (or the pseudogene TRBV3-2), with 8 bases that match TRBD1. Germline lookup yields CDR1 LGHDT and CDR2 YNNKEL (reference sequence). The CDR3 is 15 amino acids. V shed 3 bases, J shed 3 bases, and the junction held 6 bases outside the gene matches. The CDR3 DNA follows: TGTGCCAGCAGCCATCCAGGGGGCGCGGACACTGAAGCTTTCTTT. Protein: CASSHPGGADTEAFF.

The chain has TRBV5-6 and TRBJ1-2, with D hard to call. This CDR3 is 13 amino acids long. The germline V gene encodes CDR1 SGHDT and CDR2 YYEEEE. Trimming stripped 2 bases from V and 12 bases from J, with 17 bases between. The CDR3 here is CASSFPENYGNTF. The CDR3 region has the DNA TGTGCCAGCAGCTTTCCGGAAAACTATGGAAACACCTTC.

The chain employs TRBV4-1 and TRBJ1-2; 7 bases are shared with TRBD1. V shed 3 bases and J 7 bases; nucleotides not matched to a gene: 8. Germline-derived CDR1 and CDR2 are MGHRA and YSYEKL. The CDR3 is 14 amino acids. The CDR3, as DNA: TGCGCCAGCAGCCAGGGAAGACAGGGTCTTGGCTACACCTTC. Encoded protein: CASSQGRQGLGYTF.

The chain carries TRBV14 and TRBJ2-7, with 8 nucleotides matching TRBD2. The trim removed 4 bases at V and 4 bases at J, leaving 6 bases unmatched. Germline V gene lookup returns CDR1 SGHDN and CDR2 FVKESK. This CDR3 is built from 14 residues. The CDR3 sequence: CASSRRAGVYEQYF. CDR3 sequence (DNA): TGTGCCAGCAGCCGCAGAGCGGGAGTGTACGAGCAGTACTTC.

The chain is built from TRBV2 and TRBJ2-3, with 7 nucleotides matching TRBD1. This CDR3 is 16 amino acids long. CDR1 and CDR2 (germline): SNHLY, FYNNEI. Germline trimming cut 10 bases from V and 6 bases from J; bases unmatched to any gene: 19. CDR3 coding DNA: TGTGCCACCTTACCGCCGGACAGGTACTTGACGGATACGCAGTATTTT. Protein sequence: CATLPPDRYLTDTQYF. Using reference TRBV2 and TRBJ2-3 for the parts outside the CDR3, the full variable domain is EPEVTQTPSHQVTQMGQEVILRCVPISNHLYFYWYRQILGQKVEFLVSFYNNEISEKSEIFDDQFSVERPDGSNFTLKIRSTKLEDSAMYFCATLPPDRYLTDTQYFGPGTRLTVL.

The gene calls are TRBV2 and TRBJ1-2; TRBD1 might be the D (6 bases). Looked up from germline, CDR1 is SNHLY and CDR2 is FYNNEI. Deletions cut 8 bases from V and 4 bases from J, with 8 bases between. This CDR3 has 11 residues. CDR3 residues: CASQDSYGYTF. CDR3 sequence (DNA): TGTGCCAGCCAGGACAGCTATGGCTACACCTTC.